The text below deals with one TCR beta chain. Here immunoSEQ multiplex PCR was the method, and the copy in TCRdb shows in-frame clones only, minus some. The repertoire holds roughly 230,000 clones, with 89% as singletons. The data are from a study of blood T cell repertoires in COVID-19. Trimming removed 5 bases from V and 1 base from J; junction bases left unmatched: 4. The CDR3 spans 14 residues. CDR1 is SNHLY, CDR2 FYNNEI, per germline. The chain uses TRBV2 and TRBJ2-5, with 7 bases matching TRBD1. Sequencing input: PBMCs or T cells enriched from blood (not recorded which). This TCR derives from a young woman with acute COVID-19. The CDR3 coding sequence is TGTGCCAGCAGTAACGACAGGGTCCAAGAGACCCAGTACTTC. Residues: CASSNDRVQETQYF.